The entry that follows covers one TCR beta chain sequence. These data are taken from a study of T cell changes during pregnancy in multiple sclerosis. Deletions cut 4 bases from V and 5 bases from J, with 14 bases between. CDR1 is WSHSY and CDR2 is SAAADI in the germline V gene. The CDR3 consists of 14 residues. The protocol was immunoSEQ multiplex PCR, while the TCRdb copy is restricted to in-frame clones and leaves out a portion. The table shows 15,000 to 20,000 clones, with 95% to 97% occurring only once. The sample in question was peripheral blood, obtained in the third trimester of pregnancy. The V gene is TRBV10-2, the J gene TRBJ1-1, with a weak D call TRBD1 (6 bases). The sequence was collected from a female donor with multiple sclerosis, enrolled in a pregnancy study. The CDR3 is CASSVTGFGTEAFF. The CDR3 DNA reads TGCGCCAGCAGTGTGACAGGTTTTGGTACTGAAGCTTTCTTT.